Given below is one TCR beta chain in context. The junction differs from germline at one of its ends, possibly a read error. This entry is derived from a study of tumor and adjacent non-tumor tissue in lung cancer. Three rounds of nested PCR, following a modified ARM-PCR protocol, produced the TCRbeta library. TCRdb used MiXCR to reprocess the multiplex PCR reads, holding one entry per CDR3 protein. The table records some 47,000 distinct CDR3 sequences, roughly two thirds of them present only once. There are 18 residues in the CDR3. CDR1 is SGHAT and CDR2 is FQNNGV in the germline V gene. RNA was extracted from bulk tissue without any cell sorting. Distant lung tissue was collected more than 3 cm away from the tumor edge.

The sample was distant non-tumor lung tissue. The chain joins TRBV11-2 to TRBJ2-1, with D possibly called TRBD1 or TRBD2 (7 bases each). The clonotype comes from a middle-aged woman with non-small cell lung cancer. The CDR3 coding sequence is TGTACCAGCAGCTTAGCCCTCTGGTTGGGAGGGGGCCTGAATGAGCAGTTCTTC. Translating gives CTSSLALWLGGGLNEQFF.